Listed below are T cell receptor beta chains from one sample, sequenced in a study of T cell changes during pregnancy in multiple sclerosis. Using immunoSEQ multiplex PCR, the repertoire was profiled, and TCRdb retains in-frame clones only, with some absent. The table shows tens of thousands of clones, with 90% to 95% occurring only once. Specimen: peripheral blood, collected in the third trimester of pregnancy. These TCRs come from a female donor with multiple sclerosis, enrolled in a pregnancy study. Both conserved end residues are part of each CDR3. D genes are given only for firm matches. Clone sizes are given selectively: once, few, many, or a class where the clone is expanded.

V gene: TRBV29-1; J gene: TRBJ2-2; D gene: TRBD2; clone size: .; CDR3 DNA: TGCAGCGTTGGGGCTAGCGGTCTCACCGGGGAGCTGTTTTTT; CDR3 protein: CSVGASGLTGELFF
V gene: TRBV29-1; J gene: TRBJ2-1; D gene: .; clone size: .; CDR3 DNA: TGCAGCGTTGATGGGGGCACCCCAAAGGCCAATGAGCAGTTCTTC; CDR3 protein: CSVDGGTPKANEQFF
V gene: TRBV15; J gene: TRBJ2-1; D gene: .; clone size: .; CDR3 DNA: TGTGCCACCAGCAGCTTAAATGAGCAGTTCTTC; CDR3 protein: CATSSLNEQFF
V gene: TRBV30; J gene: TRBJ1-5; D gene: TRBD1; clone size: few; CDR3 DNA: TGTGCCTGGGGACAGGATCACAATCAGCCCCAGCATTTT; CDR3 protein: CAWGQDHNQPQHF
V gene: TRBV7-9; J gene: TRBJ2-1; D gene: .; clone size: .; CDR3 DNA: TGTGCCAGCAGCTTAGTGGGGGACTTGTCCAATGAGCAGTTCTTC; CDR3 protein: CASSLVGDLSNEQFF
V gene: TRBV18; J gene: TRBJ2-3; D gene: .; clone size: once; CDR3 DNA: TGTGCCAGCTCACCGGGGCTAGCGAACACAGATACGCAGTATTTT; CDR3 protein: CASSPGLANTDTQYF
V gene: TRBV4-1; J gene: TRBJ2-7; D gene: TRBD2; clone size: .; CDR3 DNA: TGCGCCAGCAGCCAAGTTTTAGCGGGAGACGAGCAGTACTTC; CDR3 protein: CASSQVLAGDEQYF
V gene: TRBV5-6; J gene: TRBJ1-2; D gene: .; clone size: .; CDR3 DNA: TGTGCCAGCAGCTTGCTCAGGGCCAACTATGGCTACACCTTC; CDR3 protein: CASSLLRANYGYTF
V gene: TRBV28; J gene: TRBJ2-7; D gene: .; clone size: .; CDR3 DNA: TGTGCCAGCCTCAGAAGAGGGTTACGGTCCTACGAGCAGTACTTC; CDR3 protein: CASLRRGLRSYEQYF
V gene: TRBV13; J gene: TRBJ2-7; D gene: .; clone size: .; CDR3 DNA: TGTGCCAGCAGCTTAACGGGATCCTACGAGCAGTACTTC; CDR3 protein: CASSLTGSYEQYF
V gene: TRBV7-2; J gene: TRBJ2-7; D gene: TRBD1; clone size: .; CDR3 DNA: TGTGCCAGCAGCGGAGGACAGGGGTACGAGCAGTACTTC; CDR3 protein: CASSGGQGYEQYF
V gene: TRBV7-2; J gene: TRBJ1-5; D gene: .; clone size: .; CDR3 DNA: TGTGCCAGCAGCTTAGATTGGGCGGGGGGCCAGCCCCAGCATTTT; CDR3 protein: CASSLDWAGGQPQHF
V gene: TRBV6-5; J gene: TRBJ2-1; D gene: .; clone size: .; CDR3 DNA: TGTGCCAGCAGGGTCAGGGAAGAGTACAATGAGCAGTTCTTC; CDR3 protein: CASRVREEYNEQFF
V gene: TRBV25-1; J gene: TRBJ1-1; D gene: .; clone size: .; CDR3 DNA: TGTGCCAGCAGTGACCCCGTGAGGGCTTTCTTT; CDR3 protein: CASSDPVRAFF
V gene: TRBV5-4; J gene: TRBJ2-5; D gene: TRBD1; clone size: once; CDR3 DNA: TGTGCCAGCAGCTTGGGCCCGGGACAGAAAGAGACCCAGTACTTC; CDR3 protein: CASSLGPGQKETQYF
V gene: TRBV10-3; J gene: TRBJ2-7; D gene: TRBD1; clone size: .; CDR3 DNA: TGTGCCATCAGCTTAGGACAGGGAAACTACGAGCAGTACTTC; CDR3 protein: CAISLGQGNYEQYF
V gene: TRBV27; J gene: TRBJ2-2; D gene: TRBD2; clone size: .; CDR3 DNA: TGTGCCAGCAGCTCCTATAGCGGGAGTGGAACCGGGGAGCTGTTTTTT; CDR3 protein: CASSSYSGSGTGELFF
V gene: TRBV27; J gene: TRBJ1-5; D gene: .; clone size: .; CDR3 DNA: TGTGCCAGCAGTCTAAGACAGGGCAATCAGCCCCAGCATTTT; CDR3 protein: CASSLRQGNQPQHF
V gene: TRBV7-2; J gene: TRBJ2-7; D gene: TRBD1; clone size: .; CDR3 DNA: TGTGCCAGCAGAGGCGCGGGACAGGGGATCTACGAGCAGTACTTC; CDR3 protein: CASRGAGQGIYEQYF
V gene: TRBV11-3; J gene: TRBJ2-2; D gene: .; clone size: .; CDR3 DNA: TGTGCCAGCAGCTTAAGGGGCGGGGAGCTGTTTTTT; CDR3 protein: CASSLRGGELFF
V gene: TRBV5-1; J gene: TRBJ2-1; D gene: .; clone size: .; CDR3 DNA: TGCGCCAGCAGCTACGGGGGTCGGAGTGATGAGCAGTTCTTC; CDR3 protein: CASSYGGRSDEQFF
V gene: TRBV29-1; J gene: TRBJ2-3; D gene: TRBD2; clone size: once; CDR3 DNA: TGCAGCGTCCTCCTCAGCGGGACGGCCCCAGATACGCAGTATTTT; CDR3 protein: CSVLLSGTAPDTQYF
V gene: TRBV1; J gene: TRBJ2-2; D gene: .; clone size: .; CDR3 DNA: TGCACCAGCAGCCACGACAGGGGGACCAACACCGGGGAGCTGTTTTTT; CDR3 protein: CTSSHDRGTNTGELFF
V gene: TRBV29-1; J gene: TRBJ2-3; D gene: .; clone size: .; CDR3 DNA: TGCAGCGCGGGAACAGATACGCAGTATTTT; CDR3 protein: CSAGTDTQYF
V gene: TRBV9; J gene: TRBJ2-2; D gene: .; clone size: .; CDR3 DNA: TGTGCCAGCAGCGTAGTGCAGGACACCGGGGAGCTGTTTTTT; CDR3 protein: CASSVVQDTGELFF
V gene: TRBV7-9; J gene: TRBJ2-7; D gene: .; clone size: .; CDR3 DNA: TGTGCCAGCAGCTTAGAGTTAGGGGCCAGATCCTCCTACGAGCAGTACTTC; CDR3 protein: CASSLELGARSSYEQYF
V gene: TRBV19; J gene: TRBJ1-1; D gene: TRBD1; clone size: .; CDR3 DNA: TGTGCCAGTAGTATCGGACAGGGTTACACTGAAGCTTTCTTT; CDR3 protein: CASSIGQGYTEAFF
V gene: TRBV19; J gene: TRBJ2-7; D gene: .; clone size: .; CDR3 DNA: TGTGCCAGTAGTATAATCCCGGGAGCATCCTACGAGCAGTACTTC; CDR3 protein: CASSIIPGASYEQYF